Listed below are T cell receptor beta chains from one sample, sequenced in a study of vaccination and CD4 T cells after COVID-19. A single record per CDR3 protein comes from TCRdb applying MiXCR to the PCR reads. The sample contains 15,000 to 20,000 distinct CDR3 sequences, roughly 74% of which appear only once. No antigen has been identified for these receptors. What was sequenced was CD4+ T cells from blood, cultured in vitro. The source of these receptors is a human donor who had recovered from COVID-19. Each CDR3 is given with its conserved first and last residue. D genes are given only for firm matches. A clone size is listed for some rows: how often the clone was seen (once, few, many), or a class if it is expanded.

.	TRBD1	TRBV6-1	TRBJ1-2	TGTGCCAGCAGGGGGACAGGGTCCTACTATGGCTACACCTTC	CASRGTGSYYGYTF
.	.	TRBV7-2	TRBJ1-1	TGTGCCAGCAGCCGAGGGCGCTTGAACACTGAAGCTTTCTTT	CASSRGRLNTEAFF
few	TRBD2	TRBV15	TRBJ2-1	TGTGCCACCAGCAGACCAGCTAGGGAGGGACTAGCGGGAGGGCGTAATGAGCAGTTCTTC	CATSRPAREGLAGGRNEQFF
few	.	TRBV4-3	TRBJ1-5	TGCGCCAGCAGCCAAGGGCTCAATGCGCCCCAGCATTTT	CASSQGLNAPQHF
.	.	TRBV28	TRBJ1-2	TGTGCCAGCAGACAGGGCCCTAACTATGGCTACACCTTC	CASRQGPNYGYTF
.	.	TRBV7-9	TRBJ2-7	TGTGCCAGCAGCCTAAGAGATAATCGGGACGATCCCTACGAGCAGTACTTC	CASSLRDNRDDPYEQYF
.	.	TRBV20-1	TRBJ2-7	TGCAGTGCGCCTTCCACGGGGAAAAAGGACGAGCAGTACTTC	CSAPSTGKKDEQYF
.	TRBD1	TRBV2	TRBJ1-5	TGTGCCAGCAGTGAAGACAGGGGAGGACAGCCCCAGCATTTT	CASSEDRGGQPQHF
few	.	TRBV27	TRBJ2-7	TGTGCCAGCATGTGGCAGACCTACGAGCAGTACTTC	CASMWQTYEQYF
.	.	TRBV20-1	TRBJ2-4	TGCAGTGCTTACCTGGCGGGACTAGCCAAAAACATTCAGTACTTC	CSAYLAGLAKNIQYF